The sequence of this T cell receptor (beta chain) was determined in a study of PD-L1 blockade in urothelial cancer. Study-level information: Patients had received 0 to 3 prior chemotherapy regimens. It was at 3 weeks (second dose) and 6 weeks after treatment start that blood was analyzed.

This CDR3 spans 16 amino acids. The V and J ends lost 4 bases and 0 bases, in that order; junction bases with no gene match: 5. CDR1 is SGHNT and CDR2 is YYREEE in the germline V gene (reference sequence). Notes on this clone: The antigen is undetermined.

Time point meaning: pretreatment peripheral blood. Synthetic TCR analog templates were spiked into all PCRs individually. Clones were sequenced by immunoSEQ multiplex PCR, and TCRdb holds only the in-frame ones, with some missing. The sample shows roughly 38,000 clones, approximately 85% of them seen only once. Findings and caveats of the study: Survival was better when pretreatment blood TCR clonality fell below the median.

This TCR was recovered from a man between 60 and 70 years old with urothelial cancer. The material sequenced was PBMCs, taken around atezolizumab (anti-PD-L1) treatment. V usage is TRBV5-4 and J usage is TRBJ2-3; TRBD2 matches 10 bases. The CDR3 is CASSVNSGGSTDTQYF. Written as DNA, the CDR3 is TGTGCCAGCAGCGTGAATAGCGGGGGGAGCACAGATACGCAGTATTTT.